Listed here is a single T cell receptor beta chain. This clone was seen more than once but under ten times. What antigen it recognizes has not been identified. No much larger clonotype is one base removed from it; base qualities were not supplied. This entry is derived from a study of tumor-infiltrating lymphocytes in localized non-small cell lung cancer (dated by TCRdb to the early 2020s). Broadly, across the study: The cohort included patients whose samples were collected after neoadjuvant chemotherapy, as well as both smokers and never-smokers and several histologies. The overall ICON cohort was composed of 150 or so surgical patients with localized non-small cell lung cancer whose tumors were resected. TCR sequencing was one of several integrated assays, alongside flow cytometry, multiplex immunofluorescence, RNA-seq, exome sequencing and proteomics, applied to the same patients. Resected tumor tissue and uninvolved lung tissue described as non-adjacent to the tumor were contributed by each patient, with both tissues obtained from the same patient. A total of about 55 patients were part of the paired comparison of immunoSEQ T-cell fraction between tumor and uninvolved lung. The full study reports these points: Consistent with immunofluorescence CD3 counts, TCRbeta sequencing supported greater T cell infiltration in tumors than in uninvolved lung tissue. No difference in TCR-derived T-cell fraction was observed between the flow cytometry-defined immunotypes IM1 (good prognosis) and IM2 (poor prognosis). Assay coverage varied across patients depending on available tissue quantity, so only a subset of the cohort had TCR sequencing. Because different assays used different pieces of the same tissue, intratumor heterogeneity could not be separated from technical variation.

Including cysteine and phenylalanine, the CDR3 has 16 amino acids. Just CDR3 DNA is preserved here, 48 bases in frame from base 1. CDR1 and CDR2, per the germline V gene, are SGHAT and FQNNGV. The V end loses 1 base and the J end loses 9 bases, and a stretch of 19 bases separates them. The immunoSEQ assay used for TCR sequencing gave the T-cell fraction in both tumor and uninvolved lung tissue. As for how the authors treated the data: To analyze survival, patients were divided into a high T-cell fraction group (upper tertile) and a low T-cell fraction group (lower two tertiles), and the two groups were compared using a log-rank test. Paired tumor versus uninvolved lung differences in T-cell fraction were tested with a signed-rank test. In TCRdb, the immuneACCESS table is reduced to in-frame sequences with V and J assigned. These tables do not hold every clone; where another copy was compared, an unresolved V gene accounts for under half, and the others remain unexplained. D and trimming come from the DNA, and the V and J calls and clone size come from that table. The sample records 11,000 to 15,000 clones, nearly 70% of which are singletons. Around 20% of the sample comes from the top ten.

ICON enrollment began in 2016, and the last patient was enrolled in late 2018. From a subcohort of 76 patients, fresh tumor and matched uninvolved tissue were collected for in-depth immune analyses, including TCR sequencing. TCR sequencing was performed on DNA isolated from bulk tissue, without cell sorting. The sequence came from a human donor with non-small cell lung cancer. Rearrangement joined TRBV11-2 to TRBJ2-1; the D gene could be either TRBD1 or TRBD2, each agreeing at 5 bases. The sequencing sample was made of uninvolved lung tissue not adjacent to the tumor. The bases read TGTGCCAGCAGCTTAGCCCAAGTAAGGGGCGGGTTTGAGCAGTTCTTC. This yields the protein CASSLAQVRGGFEQFF.